The text below deals with one T cell receptor (beta chain). Assay used: immunoSEQ multiplex PCR; TCRdb lists only in-frame clones, some missing. Here the sample spans 50,000 or so clones, 92% being singletons. Losses at the gene ends were 7 bases for V and 4 bases for J; bases not matched to a gene: 5. The CDR3 consists of 12 residues. Germline assignment: CDR1 GTSNPN and CDR2 SVGIG (reference sequence). The sample comes from a study of T cell changes during pregnancy in multiple sclerosis. Source: peripheral blood, taken in the third trimester of pregnancy. The clonotype comes from a female donor with multiple sclerosis, enrolled in a pregnancy study. V and J are TRBV30 and TRBJ1-1; 8 nucleotides match TRBD1. The CDR3 region is CASFRGLTEAFF. The DNA for the CDR3 is TGTGCCTCGTTCAGGGGGCTCACTGAAGCTTTCTTT.